This T cell receptor beta chain was sequenced for a study of blood T cell repertoires in COVID-19. Study information: Samples representing acute and convalescent COVID-19 were sourced from the United States, Italy and Spain. PBMCs, B-cell-depleted T cells, or T cells were the source of the cDNA or gDNA that made up the material.

CDR1 and CDR2 (germline): SGHRS, YFSETQ. The CDR3 is 15 residues long. Between the trimmed V and J ends, which lost 0 bases and 5 bases, there was a span of 14 bases. Authors' processing steps: Scientists estimated how many nucleated cells there were by amplifying reference gene primers. Only in-frame clones appear in the TCRdb table, and some are missing; sequencing was by immunoSEQ multiplex PCR. V and J calls and clone size follow that table, whereas D and trimming were derived from the DNA. The sample shows 52,000 or so clones, approximately 84% of them seen only once. Material for sequencing was peripheral blood. This receptor was identified in a human donor in a cohort sampled during active COVID-19. The rearrangement joins TRBV5-1 to TRBJ2-5; D might be TRBD2 (5 bases). CDR3 in amino acids: CASSLVRGREETQYF. CDR3 in DNA: TGCGCCAGCAGCTTGGTCCGGGGTAGGGAGGAGACCCAGTACTTC.